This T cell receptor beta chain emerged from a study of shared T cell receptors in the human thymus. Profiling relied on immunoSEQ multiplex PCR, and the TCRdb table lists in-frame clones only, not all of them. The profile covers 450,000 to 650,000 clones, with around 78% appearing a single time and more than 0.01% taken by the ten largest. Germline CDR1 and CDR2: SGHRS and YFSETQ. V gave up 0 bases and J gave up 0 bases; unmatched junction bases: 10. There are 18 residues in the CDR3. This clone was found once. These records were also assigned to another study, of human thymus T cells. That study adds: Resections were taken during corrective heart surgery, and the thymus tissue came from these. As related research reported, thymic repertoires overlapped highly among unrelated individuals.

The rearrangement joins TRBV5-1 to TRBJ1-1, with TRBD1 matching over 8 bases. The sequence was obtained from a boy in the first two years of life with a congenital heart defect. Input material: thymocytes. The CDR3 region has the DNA TGCGCCAGCAGCTTGGGGGGTTTGGACAGGGCCATGAACACTGAAGCTTTCTTT. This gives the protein CASSLGGLDRAMNTEAFF. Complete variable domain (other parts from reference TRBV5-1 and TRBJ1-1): KAGVTQTPRYLIKTRGQQVTLSCSPISGHRSVSWYQQTPGQGLQFLFEYFSETQRNKGNFPGRFSGRQFSNSRSEMNVSTLELGDSALYLCASSLGGLDRAMNTEAFFGQGTRLTVV.